A single sample gave rise to the 11 T cell receptor beta chains below, sequenced in a study of blood T cell repertoires in COVID-19. Data came from immunoSEQ multiplex PCR; TCRdb stores just in-frame clones and leaves some out. The data contain about 29,000 clones, less than 90% of them singletons. The sequencing sample was made of peripheral blood. These receptor sequences come from an older man with active COVID-19.

The rearrangement joins TRBV10-3 to TRBJ1-1; D might be TRBD1 (6 bases). Trimming removed 6 bases from V and 1 base from J, with 18 bases in between. Germline CDR1 and CDR2: ENHRY and SYGVKD. The CDR3 extends over 16 amino acids. CDR3 in amino acids: CAIRAGAGAGNTEAFF. CDR3 bases: TGTGCCATCAGAGCGGGGGCAGGGGCTGGGAACACTGAAGCTTTCTTT.

This clone showed up just a few times. The rearrangement links TRBV3-1 (or the pseudogene TRBV3-2) to TRBJ2-7, with 10 bases lining up with TRBD1. CDR1 LGHDT and CDR2 YNNKEL come from the germline V gene (reference sequence). V trimming: 0 bases; J trimming: 5 bases; junction bases outside the gene matches: 10. The CDR3 extends over 17 amino acids. The CDR3 spells CASSQEATGGSNHEQYF. The DNA of the CDR3 is TGTGCCAGCAGCCAAGAGGCGACAGGGGGCTCCAACCACGAGCAGTACTTC.

This chain links TRBV7-9 with TRBJ2-1; D unresolved. The CDR3 spans 14 residues. Germline V lookup: CDR1 SEHNR, CDR2 FQNEAQ (reference sequence). Trimming shortened V by 2 bases and J by 0 bases, and 5 bases separated the two germline ends. CDR3 amino acids: CASSLSSSYNEQFF. DNA for the CDR3: TGTGCCAGCAGCTTATCGAGCTCCTACAATGAGCAGTTCTTC.

This chain connects TRBV2 to TRBJ1-3; weak D call: TRBD1 (5 bases). Germline V gene data show CDR1 as SNHLY and CDR2 as FYNNEI. This CDR3 has 13 amino acids. Trimming took 7 bases from V and 4 from J, leaving 11 bases between them. The CDR3 here is CASTDSTGNTIYF. DNA for the CDR3: TGTGCCAGCACAGACAGTACCGGAAACACCATATATTTT.

This clone was observed once. This chain links TRBV12-3 or TRBV12-4 with TRBJ2-2; perhaps TRBD1 as D (5 bases). This CDR3 has 13 amino acids. V was cut by 5 bases and J by 1 base, with 5 bases left in between. The CDR3 DNA reads as TGTGCCAGCAGTAGGGGGAACACCGGGGAGCTGTTTTTT. It translates to CASSRGNTGELFF.

CDR3 in DNA: TGTGCCAGCAGCCGGGGGGACTTGCAGTCCGTCGAGCAGTACTTC. This translates into CASSRGDLQSVEQYF. J is TRBJ2-7 and V is TRBV3-1 (or the pseudogene TRBV3-2), with a possible D match to TRBD2 (6 bases). Trimming took off 4 bases at V and 6 bases at J, with 19 bases between the two ends. Germline CDR1 and CDR2: LGHDT and YNNKEL (reference sequence). This CDR3 has 15 residues.

This clone was picked up one time. This rearrangement joins TRBV7-6 to TRBJ2-5; TRBD2 is a possible D gene (7 bases). CDR1 and CDR2 (germline): SGHVS, FNYEAQ. Trimming took off 5 bases at V and 5 bases at J, with 24 bases between the two ends. The CDR3 runs 17 residues. The DNA of the CDR3 is TGTGCCAGCAGCCCCGTGGCCGGGGGGCCGATTTTTGAGACCCAGTACTTC. Translation gives CASSPVAGGPIFETQYF.

The chain combines TRBV7-2 with TRBJ2-5; the match to TRBD2 covers 12 bases. The J segment lost 2 bases and the V segment lost 5 bases, leaving 6 bases of the junction unmatched. The CDR3 runs 16 residues. CDR1 is SGHTA and CDR2 is FQGNSA in the germline V gene. The CDR3, as DNA: TGTGCCAGCAGCCCCTCTAGCGGGGGGGCTCAAGAGACCCAGTACTTC. Translation gives CASSPSSGGAQETQYF.

V usage is TRBV4-3 and J usage is TRBJ2-1, with TRBD2 identical over 11 bases. CDR1 and CDR2 from the germline V gene are LGHNA and YSLEER. V lost 0 bases to trimming and J lost 10 bases; unmatched junction nucleotides: 5. CDR3 length: 15 amino acids. The CDR3 DNA follows: TGCGCCAGCAGCCAAGATCTAGCGGGGGGACGAGAGCAGTTCTTC. It codes for CASSQDLAGGREQFF.

The V call is TRBV24-1, the J call TRBJ2-3, with a weak D call TRBD1 (6 bases). The V gene lost 1 base and the J gene lost 0 bases, with 13 bases spanning the gap. Germline V gives CDR1 KGHDR, CDR2 SFDVKD. The CDR3 is made up of 17 amino acids. In DNA, the CDR3 is TGTGCCACCAGTGATTTCCGCAGGGACACTAGCACAGATACGCAGTATTTT. Translating gives CATSDFRRDTSTDTQYF.

The chain carries TRBV5-4 and TRBJ1-1; the match to TRBD1 covers 9 bases. V gave up 4 bases and J gave up 4 bases; unmatched junction bases: 8. Germline V lookup: CDR1 SGHNT, CDR2 YYREEE (reference sequence). The CDR3 extends over 15 amino acids. The CDR3: CASSIKGTGSTEAFF. In DNA, the CDR3 is TGTGCCAGCAGCATAAAGGGGACAGGGAGCACTGAAGCTTTCTTT. Combining the CDR3 with reference TRBV5-4 and TRBJ1-1 gives the whole variable domain ETGVTQSPTHLIKTRGQQVTLRCSSQSGHNTVSWYQQALGQGPQFIFQYYREEENGRGNFPPRFSGLQFPNYSSELNVNALELDDSALYLCASSIKGTGSTEAFFGQGTRLTVV.